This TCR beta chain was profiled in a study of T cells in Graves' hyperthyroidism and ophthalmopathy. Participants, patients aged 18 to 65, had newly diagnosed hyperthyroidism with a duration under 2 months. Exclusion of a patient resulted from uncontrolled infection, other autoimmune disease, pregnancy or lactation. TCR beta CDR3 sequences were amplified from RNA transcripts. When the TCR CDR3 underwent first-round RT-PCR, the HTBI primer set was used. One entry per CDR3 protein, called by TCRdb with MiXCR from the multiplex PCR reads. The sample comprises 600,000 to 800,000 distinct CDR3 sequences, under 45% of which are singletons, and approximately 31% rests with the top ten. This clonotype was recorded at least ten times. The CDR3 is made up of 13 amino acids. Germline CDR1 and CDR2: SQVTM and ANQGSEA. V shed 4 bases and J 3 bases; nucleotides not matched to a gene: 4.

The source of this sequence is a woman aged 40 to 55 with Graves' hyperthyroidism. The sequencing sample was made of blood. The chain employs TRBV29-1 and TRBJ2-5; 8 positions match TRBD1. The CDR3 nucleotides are TGCAGCGTTGGGACAGGGCTGAAAGAGACCCAGTACTTC. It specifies CSVGTGLKETQYF.